The clone carrying this TCR beta chain was counted ten times or more. No antigen is known for it. This record comes from a study of T-cell reconstitution after alpha-beta-depleted transplantation in children. Study-level findings and limits: Several hundred expanded graft clones reportedly gave rise to the alpha-beta T cells present about two months after transplant.

Construction of the TCRbeta library involved unique molecular identifiers. TCRdb recomputed calls from the PCR reads with MiXCR, one row per CDR3 protein. This sample has some 190,000 distinct CDR3 sequences; 11% occur once, and the top ten carry around 13%. The germline gives CDR1 SQVTM, CDR2 ANQGSEA. This CDR3 has 14 residues. The junction had 6 bases not matched to a gene; V was cut back by 6 bases and J by 5 bases. The receptor comes from a boy aged 2 to 10 with acute myeloid leukemia, due to receive a stem cell transplant. This rearrangement joins TRBV29-1 to TRBJ2-3; the match to TRBD2 covers 12 bases. The specimen was PBMCs, collected before TCRalphabeta/CD19-depleted stem cell transplant. In nucleotides, the CDR3 is TGCAGCGTCCGACTAGCGGGGGTGGTAGATACGCAGTATTTT. The encoded protein is CSVRLAGVVDTQYF.